Below are 28 T cell receptor beta chains sequenced from a single sample in a study of T cell changes during pregnancy in multiple sclerosis. Produced via immunoSEQ multiplex PCR; TCRdb's table is partial and in-frame only. The sample carries 95,000 to 100,000 clones, approximately 90% recorded once. The sample consisted of peripheral blood, taken after pregnancy. The receptors come from a female donor in good health, enrolled as a control in a pregnancy study.

V usage is TRBV7-6 and J usage is TRBJ2-1; D may be TRBD2 (6 bases). Trimming took 5 bases from V and 9 from J, leaving 11 bases between them. This CDR3 region has 12 residues. Germline values: CDR1 SGHVS, CDR2 FNYEAQ. The CDR3 DNA follows: TGTGCCAGCAGCCAACGGCGGGGTGAGCAGTTCTTC. Residues: CASSQRRGEQFF.

This chain connects TRBV28 to TRBJ1-5; a possible D gene is TRBD1 (5 bases). V was clipped by 5 bases and J by 5 bases, with 13 bases between them. This CDR3 has 14 amino acids. Germline V gene sequence: CDR1 MDHEN, CDR2 SYDVKM. The CDR3 protein is CASSNTREYQPQHF. The CDR3, as DNA: TGTGCCAGCAGTAACACCAGGGAATATCAGCCCCAGCATTTT.

The genes are TRBV2 and TRBJ2-1; 7 positions match TRBD2. This CDR3 comprises 17 residues. V lost 3 bases, J lost 0 bases, and 8 bases stayed unmatched. Germline CDR1 and CDR2: SNHLY and FYNNEI. CDR3 protein: CASSEGGGWSSYNEQFF. The CDR3, as DNA: TGTGCCAGCAGTGAGGGGGGGGGATGGAGCTCCTACAATGAGCAGTTCTTC.

This sequence joins TRBV28 and TRBJ1-1; 11 nucleotides match TRBD1. Germline-derived CDR1 and CDR2 are MDHEN and SYDVKM. The CDR3 extends over 14 amino acids. After removal of 6 bases from V and 4 bases from J, the junction contained 4 bases not matched to a gene. As DNA, the CDR3 is TGTGCCAGCAGGGGGACAGGGGGGGGCACTGAAGCTTTCTTT. Amino acid sequence: CASRGTGGGTEAFF.

This rearrangement joins TRBV7-9 to TRBJ2-3, with 8 positions matching TRBD2. The trim removed 4 bases at V and 4 bases at J, leaving 10 bases unmatched. There are 16 residues in the CDR3. Germline V CDR1 and CDR2: SEHNR, FQNEAQ (reference sequence). The CDR3 here is CASSSVSGSRPDTQYF. Here the CDR3 DNA reads TGTGCCAGCAGCTCAGTCAGCGGGAGTCGCCCAGATACGCAGTATTTT.

The gene calls are TRBV6-5 and TRBJ2-2; no reliable D call. This CDR3 is 16 amino acids long. CDR1 and CDR2 (germline): MNHEY, SVGAGI. V gave up 0 bases and J gave up 0 bases, with 8 bases separating them. The CDR3 DNA is TGTGCCAGCAGTTACTCGTTGCGGCCGAACACCGGGGAGCTGTTTTTT. Translation gives CASSYSLRPNTGELFF.

V is TRBV5-6 and J is TRBJ1-6, with TRBD1 identical over 9 bases. Per germline, CDR1 SGHDT and CDR2 YYEEEE. Trimming removed 4 bases from V and 5 bases from J; junction bases left unmatched: 7. The CDR3 covers 16 residues. In DNA form, the CDR3 reads TGTGCCAGCAGCCCGGAACAGGGGGCCCATAATTCACCCCTCCACTTT. Translated: CASSPEQGAHNSPLHF.

Comments on this clone: One end of the junction varies from germline; a read error may be responsible. The rearrangement joins TRBV28 to TRBJ1-2; D perhaps matches TRBD1 (6 bases). This CDR3 has 13 residues. The germline CDR1 and CDR2 sequences are MDHEN and SYDVKM. The CDR3 nucleotides are TGTGCCAGCAGCCTACCCCTTCGGGCAGGGGCTCACTTC. Translation gives CASSLPLRAGAHF.

This chain links TRBV7-8 with TRBJ2-1, with no clear D. The V end lost 2 bases, the J end lost 5 bases, and 13 bases lay between the germline ends. Germline CDR1 is SGHVS and CDR2 is FQNEAQ. The CDR3 has 15 residues. The DNA for the CDR3 is TGTGCCAGCAGCTTAATGGCTGGGCCAAACAATGAGCAGTTCTTC. Its translation: CASSLMAGPNNEQFF.

This clone was observed once. The germline gene is not matched at one end of the junction; a read error may be the cause. Within the sample, other DNA sequences also encode this same CDR3. V gene TRBV5-5 combines with J gene TRBJ1-3, with D perhaps TRBD1 (6 bases). CDR3 size: 15 residues. Per germline, CDR1 SGHKS and CDR2 YYEKEE (reference sequence). The CDR3 DNA reads TGCGCCAGCAGCTGGTCACAGGGCTCTGGAAACACCATATATTTT. Residues: CASSWSQGSGNTIYF. Variable domain in full (rest from reference TRBV5-5 and TRBJ1-3): DAGVTQSPTHLIKTRGQQVTLRCSPISGHKSVSWYQQVLGQGPQFIFQYYEKEERGRGNFPDRFSARQFPNYSSELNVNALLLGDSALYLCASSWSQGSGNTIYFGEGSWLTVV.

As regards this clone: The junction departs from the called germline gene at one end, perhaps through a read error. J is TRBJ2-4 and V is TRBV7-2; the D gene is possibly TRBD2 (6 bases). The CDR3 loop spans 12 amino acids. Germline CDR1 is SGHTA and CDR2 is FQGNSA. Written as DNA, the CDR3 is TGTGCCAGCAGCTTAGCGCTCGGGGACTGCGACTTC. Its translation: CASSLALGDCDF.

The genes are TRBV27 and TRBJ1-2; unclear D gene. V lost 0 bases to trimming and J lost 4 bases, with 12 bases between them. Germline CDR1 and CDR2: MNHEY and SMNVEV (reference sequence). The CDR3 has 15 residues. CDR3 loop: CASSLSVRGIYGYTF. The CDR3 DNA is TGTGCCAGCAGTTTATCGGTACGGGGTATCTATGGCTACACCTTC.

This clone was observed a single time. The chain recombines TRBV5-6 with TRBJ1-4; D ambiguous. The length of the CDR3 is 14 residues. CDR1 and CDR2 (germline): SGHDT, YYEEEE. V lost 1 base and J lost 5, with 9 bases in between. Here the CDR3 DNA reads TGTGCCAGCAGCTTGTGGAGTAGCAATGAAAAACTGTTTTTT. This encodes CASSLWSSNEKLFF.

The chain joins TRBV6-6 to TRBJ1-2; no reliable D call. Trimming stripped 6 bases from V and 8 bases from J, with 25 bases between. The CDR3 is made up of 16 amino acids. The germline CDR1 and CDR2 sequences are MNHNY and SVGAGI (reference sequence). The CDR3 loop reads CASSPEVGVLRDGYTF. The CDR3 DNA sequence: TGTGCCAGCAGCCCCGAGGTGGGTGTGCTTCGAGACGGCTACACCTTC.

This clone came up once. The chain recombines TRBV18 with TRBJ2-5; D is unresolved. Gene TRBJ2-7 matches the end of the DNA better, so the J call may be wrong. Germline V gene lookup returns CDR1 KGHSH and CDR2 LQKENI. The length of the CDR3 is 16 residues. CDR3 DNA: TGTGCCAGCTCACCACTTGCCAAGTACCGCTACTACGAGCAGTACTTC. It encodes CASSPLAKYRYYEQYF.

This sequence joins TRBV18 and TRBJ2-5, with D maybe TRBD2 (5 bases). V lost 5 bases and J lost 3, with 16 bases in between. This CDR3 contains 15 residues. Germline values: CDR1 KGHSH, CDR2 LQKENI. CDR3 in amino acids: CASSRMDSQKETQYF. The DNA for the CDR3 is TGTGCCAGCTCAAGAATGGACTCTCAAAAAGAGACCCAGTACTTC.

CDR3 amino acids: CASSVTGLYTGELFF. The DNA for the CDR3 is TGTGCCAGCAGCGTTACGGGTCTATACACCGGGGAGCTGTTTTTT. The chain employs TRBV9 and TRBJ2-2; D not certain. Germline V CDR1 and CDR2: SGDLS, YYNGEE. The CDR3 runs to 15 residues. Trimming stripped 2 bases from V and 3 bases from J, with 11 bases between.

J is TRBJ1-5 and V is TRBV2, with D perhaps matching TRBD1 (5 bases). This CDR3 region has 15 residues. V dropped 6 bases and J dropped 4 bases, with 16 bases sitting between them. Germline V lookup: CDR1 SNHLY, CDR2 FYNNEI. CDR3 coding DNA: TGTGCCAGCAGGGCCCCGGGGGGTCGGAATCAGCCCCAGCATTTT. Translation: CASRAPGGRNQPQHF.

The rearrangement uses TRBV6-5 and TRBJ1-1; 9 nucleotides align to TRBD1. The CDR3 contains 15 residues. The V gene end was trimmed by 3 bases and the J gene end by 4 bases; junction bases not matched to a gene: 6. From germline, CDR1 is MNHEY and CDR2 SVGAGI. The CDR3 sequence is CASSYTGTGSTEAFF. The CDR3 DNA is TGTGCCAGCAGTTATACTGGGACAGGGTCCACTGAAGCTTTCTTT.

The chain has TRBV6-1 and TRBJ2-3; tentatively, D is TRBD2 (6 bases). The CDR3 sequence is 13 residues long. Trimming pared 8 bases from V and 3 bases from J, leaving 12 bases between. CDR1 is MNHNS and CDR2 is SASEGT in the germline V gene. CDR3 sequence reads: CASGAGGTDTQYF. The CDR3 DNA is TGTGCCAGCGGAGCGGGCGGGACAGATACGCAGTATTTT.

Here the CDR3 reads CASSLLGNTEAFF. Here the CDR3 DNA reads TGTGCCAGCAGTTTGCTCGGGAACACTGAAGCTTTCTTT. V is TRBV27 and J is TRBJ1-1; D not resolved. This CDR3 is built from 13 residues. Trimming removed 3 bases at V and 1 base at J, with 6 bases between. Germline loops: CDR1 MNHEY, CDR2 SMNVEV (reference sequence).

The rearrangement joins TRBV7-8 to TRBJ2-7, with 9 nucleotides matching TRBD2. V was clipped by 8 bases and J by 4 bases; unmatched bases: 6. The CDR3 runs 13 residues. Germline CDR1 reads SGHVS; CDR2 reads FQNEAQ. CDR3 region: CASSRLAVYEQYF. In DNA form, the CDR3 reads TGTGCCAGCTCTAGACTAGCGGTATACGAGCAGTACTTC. The complete variable domain, with remaining parts taken from reference TRBV7-8 and TRBJ2-7, reads GAGVSQSPRYKVAKRGQDVALRCDPISGHVSLFWYQQALGQGPEFLTYFQNEAQLDKSGLPSDRFFAERPEGSVSTLKIQRTQQEDSAVYLCASSRLAVYEQYFGPGTRLTVT.

This sequence joins TRBV16 and TRBJ1-1, with a tentative D call TRBD1 (5 bases). CDR1 KGHSY and CDR2 FQNENV come from the germline V gene. V was pared by 5 bases and J by 5 bases, with 15 bases between. CDR3 size: 14 residues. This CDR3 reads CASSSTVLSTEAFF. CDR3 coding DNA: TGTGCCAGCAGCTCGACAGTCTTGAGTACTGAAGCTTTCTTT. The full variable domain, rest sourced from reference TRBV16 and TRBJ1-1, is GEEVAQTPKHLVRGEGQKAKLYCAPIKGHSYVFWYQQVLKNEFKFLISFQNENVFDETGMPKERFSAKCLPNSPCSLEIQATKLEDSAVYFCASSSTVLSTEAFFGQGTRLTVV.

This chain connects TRBV7-8 to TRBJ2-7; 7 bases line up with TRBD1. The ends lost 5 bases at V and 2 bases at J; junction bases unmatched: 18. CDR1 is SGHVS, CDR2 FQNEAQ, per germline. This CDR3 is 18 amino acids long. The CDR3 loop reads CASSPPTGWPMKAYEQYF. The CDR3 DNA sequence: TGTGCCAGCAGCCCCCCGACAGGGTGGCCGATGAAAGCCTACGAGCAGTACTTC. Filled out from reference TRBV7-8 and TRBJ2-7, the complete variable domain reads GAGVSQSPRYKVAKRGQDVALRCDPISGHVSLFWYQQALGQGPEFLTYFQNEAQLDKSGLPSDRFFAERPEGSVSTLKIQRTQQEDSAVYLCASSPPTGWPMKAYEQYFGPGTRLTVT.

This rearrangement joins TRBV30 to TRBJ1-2; 7 nucleotides match TRBD1. The CDR3 is 16 amino acids. Germline trimming cut 8 bases from V and 3 bases from J; bases unmatched to any gene: 18. CDR1 GTSNPN and CDR2 SVGIG come from the germline V gene (reference sequence). This CDR3 reads CARIPHQGGTYYGYTF. The CDR3 coding sequence is TGTGCCCGGATACCTCACCAGGGGGGAACCTACTATGGCTACACCTTC.

This clone occurred once. V and J are TRBV5-4 and TRBJ1-2, with 7 bases fitting TRBD1. V dropped 4 bases and J dropped 2; count of bases not matched to a gene: 5. Germline CDR1 reads SGHNT; CDR2 reads YYREEE (reference sequence). The CDR3 is made up of 14 amino acids. CDR3 DNA: TGTGCCAGCAGCCCAGGGGGACGGAACTATGGCTACACCTTC. Translated, it gives CASSPGGRNYGYTF.

This clone was seen only a few times. This sequence joins TRBV6-4 and TRBJ2-1; 8 bases fit TRBD2. The trim removed 8 bases at V and 8 bases at J, leaving 11 bases unmatched. Germline CDR1 MRHNA, CDR2 SNTAGT. The CDR3 extends over 14 amino acids. CDR3: CASSTSGSEDEQFF. For the CDR3, the DNA is TGTGCCAGCTCTACGAGCGGGAGTGAGGATGAGCAGTTCTTC.

The V and J genes are TRBV19 and TRBJ2-3, with a tentative D call TRBD1 (5 bases). This CDR3 region has 14 residues. The V and J ends lost 3 bases and 2 bases respectively, with 9 bases between them. Germline lookup yields CDR1 LNHDA and CDR2 SQIVND (reference sequence). Here the CDR3 DNA reads TGTGCCAGTAGTATCGACAGTAACACAGATACGCAGTATTTT. Its protein product is CASSIDSNTDTQYF.